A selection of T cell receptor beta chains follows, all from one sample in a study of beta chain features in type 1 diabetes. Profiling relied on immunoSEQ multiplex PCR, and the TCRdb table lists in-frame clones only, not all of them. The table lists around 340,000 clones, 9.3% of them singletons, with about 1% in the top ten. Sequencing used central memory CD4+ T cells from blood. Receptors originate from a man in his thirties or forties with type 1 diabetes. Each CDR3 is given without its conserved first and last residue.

ASSVQH TRBJ1-5 TRBV6-5
ASSLASGGAGDTQY TRBJ2-3 TRBV7-6
ASSQELAGATDTQY TRBJ2-3 TRBV4-1
ASSYFTDTQY TRBJ2-3 TRBV7-2
ASSYGLAGGNEQF TRBJ2-1 TRBV6-6
ASSLAGKGADTQY TRBJ2-3 TRBV7-9
ASTGEYSPLH TRBJ1-6 TRBV2
ASRTGSSGANVLT TRBJ2-6 TRBV6-5
ASSKRGHSTETQY TRBJ2-5 TRBV21-1
ASRPGQGDTDTQY TRBJ2-3 TRBV19
AWRDDRVRINSPLH TRBJ1-6 TRBV30
AWNQQPANYGYT TRBJ1-2 TRBV30
ASSFGLAGGTDTQY TRBJ2-3 TRBV5-6
ASSPGQDYYGYT TRBJ1-2 TRBV18
ASSEALNRFGNQPQH TRBJ1-5 TRBV2
ASSPLAGGNEQF TRBJ2-1 TRBV7-2
AWSVGEIGYEQY TRBJ2-7 TRBV30
SARNYEQY TRBJ2-7 TRBV20-1
AIRGTGGEQY TRBJ2-7 TRBV10-3
ASIRGQGNSPLH TRBJ1-6 TRBV6-6
ASRAVNTEAF TRBJ1-1 TRBV5-1
ASSLWTSGEQETQY TRBJ2-5 TRBV5-1
ASSPQGDEQY TRBJ2-7 TRBV7-9
ASSLSLGTSGALQETQY TRBJ2-5 TRBV11-3
SVKEGGRSTEAF TRBJ1-1 TRBV29-1
ASRTSVWSSRSYNEQF TRBJ2-1 TRBV28
ASSLGDRGNYGYT TRBJ1-2 TRBV7-9
ASRLIGPGVEQY TRBJ2-7 TRBV27
ASSTYEGYNEQF TRBJ2-1 TRBV27
SVLGQMNTEAF TRBJ1-1 TRBV29-1
ASSLALTGGYDTEAF TRBJ1-1 TRBV5-1
ASRRPSSTDTQY TRBJ2-3 TRBV6-5
ASRQDNSPLH TRBJ1-6 TRBV2